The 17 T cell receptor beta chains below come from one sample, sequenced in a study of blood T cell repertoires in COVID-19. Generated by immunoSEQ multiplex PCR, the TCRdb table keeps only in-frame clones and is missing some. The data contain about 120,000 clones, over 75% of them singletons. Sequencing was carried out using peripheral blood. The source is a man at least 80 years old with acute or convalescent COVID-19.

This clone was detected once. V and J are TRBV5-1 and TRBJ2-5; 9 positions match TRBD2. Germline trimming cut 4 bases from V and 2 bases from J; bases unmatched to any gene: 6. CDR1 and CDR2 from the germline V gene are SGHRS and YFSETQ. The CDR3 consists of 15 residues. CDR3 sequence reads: CASSRGLAIQETQYF. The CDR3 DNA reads TGCGCCAGCAGCCGTGGACTAGCGATTCAAGAGACCCAGTACTTC.

The CDR3 DNA reads as TGTGCCAGCACCTCCAAGGGACTAGCGGCTTACAATGAGCAGTTCTTC. Protein sequence: CASTSKGLAAYNEQFF. This chain joins TRBV9 and TRBJ2-1, with 11 nucleotides matching TRBD2. This CDR3 is 16 amino acids long. Germline loops: CDR1 SGDLS, CDR2 YYNGEE. V dropped 6 bases and J dropped 4; count of bases not matched to a gene: 9.

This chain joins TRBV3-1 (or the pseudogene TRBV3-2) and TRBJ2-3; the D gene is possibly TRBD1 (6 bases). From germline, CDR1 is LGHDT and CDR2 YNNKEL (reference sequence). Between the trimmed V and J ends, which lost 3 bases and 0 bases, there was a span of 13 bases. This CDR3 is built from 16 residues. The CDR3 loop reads CASSHEGTLSTDTQYF. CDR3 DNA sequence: TGTGCCAGCAGCCATGAAGGGACATTGAGCACAGATACGCAGTATTTT.

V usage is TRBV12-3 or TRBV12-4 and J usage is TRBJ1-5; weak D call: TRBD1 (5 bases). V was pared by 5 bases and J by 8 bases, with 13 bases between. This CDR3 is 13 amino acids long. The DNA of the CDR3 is TGTGCCAGCAGTGCCCAGGGAAGGGAGCCCCAGCATTTT. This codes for CASSAQGREPQHF.

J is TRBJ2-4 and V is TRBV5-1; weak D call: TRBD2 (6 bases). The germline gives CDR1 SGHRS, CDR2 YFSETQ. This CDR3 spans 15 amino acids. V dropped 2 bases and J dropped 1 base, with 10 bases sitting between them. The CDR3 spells CASSFTSTAKNIQYF. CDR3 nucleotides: TGCGCCAGCAGCTTCACTAGCACCGCCAAAAACATTCAGTACTTC.

CDR3 sequence reads: CASSLTGPDGYTF. Written as DNA, the CDR3 is TGCGCCAGCAGCTTGACAGGTCCGGATGGCTACACCTTC. The rearrangement uses TRBV5-1 and TRBJ1-2; D is perhaps TRBD1 (5 bases). CDR3 length: 13 residues. Germline loops: CDR1 SGHRS, CDR2 YFSETQ. Trimming stripped 1 base from V and 6 bases from J, with 10 bases between.

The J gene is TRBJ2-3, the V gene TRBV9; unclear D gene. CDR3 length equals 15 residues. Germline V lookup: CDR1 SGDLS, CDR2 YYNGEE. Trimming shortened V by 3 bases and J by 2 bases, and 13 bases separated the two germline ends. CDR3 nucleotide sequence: TGTGCCAGCAGCGAAGAAGACTTTTCCACAGATACGCAGTATTTT. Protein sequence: CASSEEDFSTDTQYF.

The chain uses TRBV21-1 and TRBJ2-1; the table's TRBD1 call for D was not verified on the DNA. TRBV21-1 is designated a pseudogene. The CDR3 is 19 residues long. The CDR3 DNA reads TGTGCCAGCAGCAAACCCCGGGACAGGGGGCAAATAGTACTCAATGAGCAGTTCTTC. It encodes CASSKPRDRGQIVLNEQFF.

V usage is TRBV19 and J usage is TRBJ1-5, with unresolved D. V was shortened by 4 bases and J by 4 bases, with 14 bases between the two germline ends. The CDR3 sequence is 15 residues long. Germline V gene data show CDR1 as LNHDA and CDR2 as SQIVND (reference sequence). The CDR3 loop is CASSRSGQGNQPQHF. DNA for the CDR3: TGTGCCAGTAGTAGGTCAGGCCAAGGAAATCAGCCCCAGCATTTT.

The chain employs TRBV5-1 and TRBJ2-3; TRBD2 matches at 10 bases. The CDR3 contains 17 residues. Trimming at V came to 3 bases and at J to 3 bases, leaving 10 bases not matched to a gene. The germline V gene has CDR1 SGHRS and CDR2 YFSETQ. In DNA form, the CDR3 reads TGCGCCAGCAGCTGGCCTTTGGCTAGCGGGAGTACAGATACGCAGTATTTT. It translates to CASSWPLASGSTDTQYF.

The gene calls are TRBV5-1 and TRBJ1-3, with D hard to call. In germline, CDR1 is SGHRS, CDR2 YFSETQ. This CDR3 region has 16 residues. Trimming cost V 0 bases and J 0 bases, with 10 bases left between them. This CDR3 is CASSLGGSASGNTIYF. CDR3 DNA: TGCGCCAGCAGCTTGGGCGGGAGTGCCTCTGGAAACACCATATATTTT. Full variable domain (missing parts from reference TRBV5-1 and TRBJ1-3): KAGVTQTPRYLIKTRGQQVTLSCSPISGHRSVSWYQQTPGQGLQFLFEYFSETQRNKGNFPGRFSGRQFSNSRSEMNVSTLELGDSALYLCASSLGGSASGNTIYFGEGSWLTVV.

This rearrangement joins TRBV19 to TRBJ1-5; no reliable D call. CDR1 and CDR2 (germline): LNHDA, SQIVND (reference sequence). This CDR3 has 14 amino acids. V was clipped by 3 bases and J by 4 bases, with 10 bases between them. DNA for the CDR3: TGTGCCAGTAGTATGAGGGAACTGAATCAGCCCCAGCATTTT. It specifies CASSMRELNQPQHF.

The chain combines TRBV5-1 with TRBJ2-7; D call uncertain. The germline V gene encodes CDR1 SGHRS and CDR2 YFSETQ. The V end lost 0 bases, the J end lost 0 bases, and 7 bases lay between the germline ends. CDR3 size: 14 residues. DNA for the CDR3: TGCGCCAGCAGCTTGGCCACGGGCTCCTACGAGCAGTACTTC. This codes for CASSLATGSYEQYF. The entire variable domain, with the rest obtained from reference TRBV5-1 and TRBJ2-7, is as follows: KAGVTQTPRYLIKTRGQQVTLSCSPISGHRSVSWYQQTPGQGLQFLFEYFSETQRNKGNFPGRFSGRQFSNSRSEMNVSTLELGDSALYLCASSLATGSYEQYFGPGTRLTVT.

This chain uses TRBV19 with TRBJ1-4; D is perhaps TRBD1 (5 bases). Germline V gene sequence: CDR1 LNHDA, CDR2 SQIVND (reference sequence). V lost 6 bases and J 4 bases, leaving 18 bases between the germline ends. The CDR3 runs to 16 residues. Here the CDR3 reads CASRTPTDALNEKLFF. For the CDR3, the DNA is TGTGCCAGTAGAACACCGACAGACGCCCTTAATGAAAAACTGTTTTTT.

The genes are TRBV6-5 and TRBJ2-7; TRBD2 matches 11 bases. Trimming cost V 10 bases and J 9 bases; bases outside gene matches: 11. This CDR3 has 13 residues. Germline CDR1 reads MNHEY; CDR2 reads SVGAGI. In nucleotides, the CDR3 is TGTGCCACCACTAGCGGGAGCCCCTCAGTGCAGTACTTC. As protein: CATTSGSPSVQYF.

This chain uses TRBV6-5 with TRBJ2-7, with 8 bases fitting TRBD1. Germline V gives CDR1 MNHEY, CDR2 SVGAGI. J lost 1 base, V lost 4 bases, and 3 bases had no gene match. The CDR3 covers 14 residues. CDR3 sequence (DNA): TGTGCCAGCAGTTCCGGGACAGGATCCTACGAGCAGTACTTC. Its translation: CASSSGTGSYEQYF.

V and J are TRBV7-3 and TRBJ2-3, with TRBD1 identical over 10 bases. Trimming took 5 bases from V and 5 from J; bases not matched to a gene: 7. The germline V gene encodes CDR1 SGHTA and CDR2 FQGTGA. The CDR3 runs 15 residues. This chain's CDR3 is CASSPDRGRKDTQYF. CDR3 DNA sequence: TGTGCCAGCAGCCCCGACAGGGGGCGAAAAGATACGCAGTATTTT.